This note documents a single T cell receptor (beta chain) sequence. What it recognizes is unknown. Both 60 Vbeta primers and 13 Jbeta primers went into the PCR. Profiling relied on immunoSEQ multiplex PCR, and the TCRdb table lists in-frame clones only, not all of them. Its clone listing holds about 170,000 clones. This entry comes from a study of cytomegalovirus exposure and HLA in healthy donors. This CDR3 is built from 17 residues. The V segment lost 3 bases and the J segment 5 bases; nucleotides outside the gene matches: 7. Looked up from germline, CDR1 is KGHSH and CDR2 is LQKENI. The study, taken as a whole, reports: TCR association rates varied by HLA locus in a later analysis, with DRB1 highest and HLA-C lowest.

The J gene is TRBJ2-5, the V gene TRBV18; TRBD2 aligns across 15 bases. The sequence was obtained from a woman aged 18-29 years in good health and CMV-seropositive. Sequences were obtained from PBMCs. In nucleotides, the CDR3 is TGTGCCAGCTCACCTCGGACTAGCGGGGGGGCCGGGGAGACCCAGTACTTC. This encodes CASSPRTSGGAGETQYF.